This T cell receptor beta chain is drawn from a study of kidney transplant recipient with SARS-CoV-2 infection. Germline V gene data show CDR1 as SGHTA and CDR2 as FQGNSA. V was cut by 1 base and J by 6 bases, with 11 bases left in between. The length of the CDR3 is 14 residues. In TCRdb, the reads were re-called with MiXCR into one record per CDR3 protein. Of fewer than 250,000 distinct CDR3 sequences in the sample, around 28% are singletons; the top ten hold roughly 7%. This clonotype was picked up many times. The origin of this receptor is a male patient aged 25-45 years who had COVID-19 and was a kidney transplant recipient. These T cells may partly come from the graft donor. Sample: a blood sample, taken at baseline and on approximately day 120 from a kidney transplant recipient. The rearrangement links TRBV7-2 to TRBJ2-3; D is perhaps TRBD1 (5 bases). The CDR3 coding sequence is TGTGCCAGCAGCTTAGATAGGGGATCCGATACGCAGTATTTT. Protein product: CASSLDRGSDTQYF.